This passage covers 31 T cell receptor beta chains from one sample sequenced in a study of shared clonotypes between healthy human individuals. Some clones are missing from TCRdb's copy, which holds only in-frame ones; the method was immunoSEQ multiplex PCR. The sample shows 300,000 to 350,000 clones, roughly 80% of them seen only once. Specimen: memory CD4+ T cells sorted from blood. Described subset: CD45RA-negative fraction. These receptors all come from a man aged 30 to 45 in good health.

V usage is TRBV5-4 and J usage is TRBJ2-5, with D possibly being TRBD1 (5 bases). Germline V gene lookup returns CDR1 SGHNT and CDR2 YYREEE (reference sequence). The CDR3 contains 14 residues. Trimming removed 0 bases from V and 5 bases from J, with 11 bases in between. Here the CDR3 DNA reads TGTGCCAGCAGCTTGGAAGACCAGGGCGAGACCCAGTACTTC. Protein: CASSLEDQGETQYF.

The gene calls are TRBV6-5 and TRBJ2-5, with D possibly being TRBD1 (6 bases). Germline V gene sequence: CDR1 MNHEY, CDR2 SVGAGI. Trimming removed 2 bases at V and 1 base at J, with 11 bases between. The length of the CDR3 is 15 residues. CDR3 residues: CASSYPVGGQETQYF. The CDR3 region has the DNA TGTGCCAGCAGTTACCCCGTAGGGGGCCAAGAGACCCAGTACTTC.

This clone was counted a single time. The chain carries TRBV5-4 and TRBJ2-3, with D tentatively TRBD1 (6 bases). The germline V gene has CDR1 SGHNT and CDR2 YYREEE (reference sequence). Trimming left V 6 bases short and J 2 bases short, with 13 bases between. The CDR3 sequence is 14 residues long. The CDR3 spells CASTPRQDTDTQYF. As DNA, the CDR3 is TGTGCCAGCACCCCCCGACAGGACACAGATACGCAGTATTTT.

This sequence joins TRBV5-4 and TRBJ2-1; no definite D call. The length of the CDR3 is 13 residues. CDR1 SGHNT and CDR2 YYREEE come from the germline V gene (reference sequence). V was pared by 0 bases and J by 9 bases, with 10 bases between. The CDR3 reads CASSLVSPGEQFF. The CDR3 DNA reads TGTGCCAGCAGCTTGGTCTCCCCCGGTGAGCAGTTCTTC.

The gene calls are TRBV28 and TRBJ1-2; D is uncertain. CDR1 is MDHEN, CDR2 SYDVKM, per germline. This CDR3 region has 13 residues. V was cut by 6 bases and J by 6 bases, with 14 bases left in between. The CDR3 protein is CASSIPPANGYTF. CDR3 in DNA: TGTGCCAGCAGCATCCCCCCGGCGAATGGCTACACCTTC.

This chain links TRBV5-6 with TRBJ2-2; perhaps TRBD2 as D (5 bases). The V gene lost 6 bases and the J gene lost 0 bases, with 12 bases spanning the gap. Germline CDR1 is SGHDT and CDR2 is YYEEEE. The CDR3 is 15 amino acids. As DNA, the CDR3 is TGTGCCAGCACCCGGGGTCCAGCGAACACCGGGGAGCTGTTTTTT. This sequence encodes CASTRGPANTGELFF.

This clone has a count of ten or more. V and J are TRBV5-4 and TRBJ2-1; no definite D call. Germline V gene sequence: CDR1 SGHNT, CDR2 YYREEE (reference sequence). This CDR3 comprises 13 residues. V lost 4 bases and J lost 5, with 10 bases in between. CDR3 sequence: CASSATSDNEQFF. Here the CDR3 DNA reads TGTGCCAGCAGCGCTACCTCGGACAATGAGCAGTTCTTC.

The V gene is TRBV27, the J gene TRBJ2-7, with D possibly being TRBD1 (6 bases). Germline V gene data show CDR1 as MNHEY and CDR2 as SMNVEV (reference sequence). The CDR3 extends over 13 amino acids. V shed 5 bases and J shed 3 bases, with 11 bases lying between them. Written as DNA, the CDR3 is TGTGCCAGCAGTCGGACAGTATTCTACGAGCAGTACTTC. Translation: CASSRTVFYEQYF.

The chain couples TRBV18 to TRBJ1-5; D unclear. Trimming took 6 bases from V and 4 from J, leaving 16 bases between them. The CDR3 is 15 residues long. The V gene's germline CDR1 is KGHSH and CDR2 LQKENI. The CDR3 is CASSPSGGRNQPQHF. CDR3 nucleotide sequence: TGTGCCAGCTCCCCCTCGGGAGGGCGGAATCAGCCCCAGCATTTT.

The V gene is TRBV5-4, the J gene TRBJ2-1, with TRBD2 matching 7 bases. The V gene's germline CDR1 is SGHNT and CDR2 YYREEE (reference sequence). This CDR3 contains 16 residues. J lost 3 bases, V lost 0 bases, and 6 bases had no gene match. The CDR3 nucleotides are TGTGCCAGCAGCTTGGCCTTTCGGGACTACTACAATGAGCAGTTCTTC. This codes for CASSLAFRDYYNEQFF. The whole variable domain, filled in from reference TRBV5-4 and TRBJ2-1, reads ETGVTQSPTHLIKTRGQQVTLRCSSQSGHNTVSWYQQALGQGPQFIFQYYREEENGRGNFPPRFSGLQFPNYSSELNVNALELDDSALYLCASSLAFRDYYNEQFFGPGTRLTVL.

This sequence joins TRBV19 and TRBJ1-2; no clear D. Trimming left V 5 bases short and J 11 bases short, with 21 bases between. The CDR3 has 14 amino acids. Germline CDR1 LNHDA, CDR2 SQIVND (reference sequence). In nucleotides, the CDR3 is TGTGCCAGTAGTCTAGGAGCGGCGCCTATGTGGTACACCTTC. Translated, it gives CASSLGAAPMWYTF.

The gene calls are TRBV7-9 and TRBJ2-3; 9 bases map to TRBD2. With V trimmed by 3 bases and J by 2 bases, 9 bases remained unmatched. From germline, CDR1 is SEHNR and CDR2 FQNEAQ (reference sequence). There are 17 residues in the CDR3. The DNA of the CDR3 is TGTGCCAGCAGCTTTTCGGGACGACTAGCGGCCACAGATACGCAGTATTTT. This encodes CASSFSGRLAATDTQYF.

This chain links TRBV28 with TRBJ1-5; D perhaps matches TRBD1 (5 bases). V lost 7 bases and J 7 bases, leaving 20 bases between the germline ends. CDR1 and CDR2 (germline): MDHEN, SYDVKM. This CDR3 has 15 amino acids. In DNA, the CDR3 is TGTGCCAGCAATGTCCCCGGGACCGCGGTGCAGCCCCAGCATTTT. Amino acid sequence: CASNVPGTAVQPQHF. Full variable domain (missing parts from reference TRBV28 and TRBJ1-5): DVKVTQSSRYLVKRTGEKVFLECVQDMDHENMFWYRQDPGLGLRLIYFSYDVKMKEKGDIPEGYSVSREKKERFSLILESASTNQTSMYLCASNVPGTAVQPQHFGDGTRLSIL.

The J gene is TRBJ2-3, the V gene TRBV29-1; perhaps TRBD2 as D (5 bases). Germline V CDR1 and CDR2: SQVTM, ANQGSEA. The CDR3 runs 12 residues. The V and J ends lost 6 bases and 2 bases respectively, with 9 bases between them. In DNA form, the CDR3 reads TGCAGCGTCCTGCGGGTCACAGATACGCAGTATTTT. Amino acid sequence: CSVLRVTDTQYF.

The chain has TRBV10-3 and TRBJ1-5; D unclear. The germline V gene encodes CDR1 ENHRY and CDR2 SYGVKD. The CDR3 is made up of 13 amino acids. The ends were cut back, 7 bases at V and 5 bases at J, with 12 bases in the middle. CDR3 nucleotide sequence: TGTGCCATCACAGACCTGGCGGATCAGCCCCAGCATTTT. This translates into CAITDLADQPQHF.

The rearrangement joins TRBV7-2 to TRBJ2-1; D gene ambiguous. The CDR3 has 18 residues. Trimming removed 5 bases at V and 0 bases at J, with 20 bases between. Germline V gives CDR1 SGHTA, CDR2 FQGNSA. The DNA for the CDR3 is TGTGCCAGCAGCCTCCTCCCTTGGGGTCCGAGCTCCTACAATGAGCAGTTCTTC. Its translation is CASSLLPWGPSSYNEQFF.

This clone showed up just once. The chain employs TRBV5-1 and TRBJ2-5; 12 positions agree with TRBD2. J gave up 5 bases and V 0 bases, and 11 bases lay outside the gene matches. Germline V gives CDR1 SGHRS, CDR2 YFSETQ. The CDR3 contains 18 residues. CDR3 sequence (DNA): TGCGCCAGCAGCTTGGCCTCTAGCGGGAGGGCCATGGGGGAGACCCAGTACTTC. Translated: CASSLASSGRAMGETQYF.

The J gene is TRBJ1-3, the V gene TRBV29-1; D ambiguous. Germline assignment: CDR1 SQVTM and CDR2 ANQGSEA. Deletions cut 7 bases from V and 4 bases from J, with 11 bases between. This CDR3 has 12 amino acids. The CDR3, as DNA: TGCAGCGCCGGGGTAGCGGGAAACACCATATATTTT. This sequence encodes CSAGVAGNTIYF.

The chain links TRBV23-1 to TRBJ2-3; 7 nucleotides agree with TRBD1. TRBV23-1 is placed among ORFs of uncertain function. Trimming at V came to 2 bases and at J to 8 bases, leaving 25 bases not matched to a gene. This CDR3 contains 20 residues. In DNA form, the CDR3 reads TGCGCCAGCAGTCAAAGACCCCTTGAGGGGGCCCCCTCCACAGAGGGTACGCAGTATTTT. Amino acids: CASSQRPLEGAPSTEGTQYF.

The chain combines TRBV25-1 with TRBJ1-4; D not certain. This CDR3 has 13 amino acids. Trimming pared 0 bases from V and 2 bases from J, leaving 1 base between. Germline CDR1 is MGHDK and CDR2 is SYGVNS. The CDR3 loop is CASSEYTNEKLFF. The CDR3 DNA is TGTGCCAGCAGTGAATACACTAATGAAAAACTGTTTTTT.

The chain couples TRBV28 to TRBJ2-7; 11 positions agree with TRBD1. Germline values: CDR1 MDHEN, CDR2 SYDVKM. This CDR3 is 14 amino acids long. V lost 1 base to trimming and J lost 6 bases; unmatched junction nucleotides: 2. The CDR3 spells CASSLFGTGGEQYF. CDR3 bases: TGTGCCAGCAGTTTATTCGGGACAGGGGGCGAGCAGTACTTC.

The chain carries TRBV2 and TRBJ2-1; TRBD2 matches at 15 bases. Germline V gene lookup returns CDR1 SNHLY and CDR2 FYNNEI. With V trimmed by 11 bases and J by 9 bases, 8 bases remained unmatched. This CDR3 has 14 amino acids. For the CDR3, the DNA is TGTGCCGGAGGACTAGCGGGAGGGTATAGTGAGCAGTTCTTC. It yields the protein CAGGLAGGYSEQFF.

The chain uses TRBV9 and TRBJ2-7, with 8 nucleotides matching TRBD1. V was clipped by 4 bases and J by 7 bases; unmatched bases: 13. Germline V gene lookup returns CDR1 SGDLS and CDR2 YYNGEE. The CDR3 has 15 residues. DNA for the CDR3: TGTGCCAGCAGCACCGGGACAGGCCGGTTTGGAGAGCAGTACTTC. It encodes CASSTGTGRFGEQYF. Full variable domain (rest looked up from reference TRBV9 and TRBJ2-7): DSGVTQTPKHLITATGQRVTLRCSPRSGDLSVYWYQQSLDQGLQFLIQYYNGEERAKGNILERFSAQQFPDLHSELNLSSLELGDSALYFCASSTGTGRFGEQYFGPGTRLTVT.

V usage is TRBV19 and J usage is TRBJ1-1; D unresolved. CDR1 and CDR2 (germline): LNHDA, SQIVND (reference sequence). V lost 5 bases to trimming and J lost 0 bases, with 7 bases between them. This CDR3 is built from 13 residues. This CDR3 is CASSSAMNTEAFF. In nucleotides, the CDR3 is TGTGCCAGTAGTTCAGCCATGAACACTGAAGCTTTCTTT. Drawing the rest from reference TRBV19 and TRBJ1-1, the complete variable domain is DGGITQSPKYLFRKEGQNVTLSCEQNLNHDAMYWYRQDPGQGLRLIYYSQIVNDFQKGDIAEGYSVSREKKESFPLTVTSAQKNPTAFYLCASSSAMNTEAFFGQGTRLTVV.

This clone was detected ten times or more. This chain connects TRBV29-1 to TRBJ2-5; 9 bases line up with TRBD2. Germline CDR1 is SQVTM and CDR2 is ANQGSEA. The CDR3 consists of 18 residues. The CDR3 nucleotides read TGCGGGGGCTCGTATGGCCTAGCGGGACCTAGCGGGGAAGAGACCCAGTACTTC. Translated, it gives CGGSYGLAGPSGEETQYF.

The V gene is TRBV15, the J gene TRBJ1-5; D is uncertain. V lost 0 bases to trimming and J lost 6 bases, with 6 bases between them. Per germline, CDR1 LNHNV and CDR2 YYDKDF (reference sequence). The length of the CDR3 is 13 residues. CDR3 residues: CATSRDLVQPQHF. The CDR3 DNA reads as TGTGCCACCAGCAGAGATTTGGTTCAGCCCCAGCATTTT.

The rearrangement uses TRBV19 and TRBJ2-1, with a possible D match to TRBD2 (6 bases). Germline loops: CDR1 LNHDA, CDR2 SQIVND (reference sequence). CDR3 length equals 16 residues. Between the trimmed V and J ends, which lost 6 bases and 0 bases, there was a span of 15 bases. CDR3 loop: CASRGIADSSYNEQFF. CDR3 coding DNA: TGTGCCAGTAGGGGTATAGCGGATAGCTCCTACAATGAGCAGTTCTTC.

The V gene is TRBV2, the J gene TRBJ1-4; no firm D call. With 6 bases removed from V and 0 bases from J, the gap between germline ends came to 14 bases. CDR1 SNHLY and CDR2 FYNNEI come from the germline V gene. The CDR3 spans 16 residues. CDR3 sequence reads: CASREQRHATNEKLFF. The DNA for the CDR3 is TGTGCCAGCAGGGAACAGCGACACGCAACTAATGAAAAACTGTTTTTT.

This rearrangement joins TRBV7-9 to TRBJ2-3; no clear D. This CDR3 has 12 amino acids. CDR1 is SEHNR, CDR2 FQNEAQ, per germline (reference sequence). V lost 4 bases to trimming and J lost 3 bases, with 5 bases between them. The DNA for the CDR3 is TGTGCCAGCAGCTACCTTACAGATACGCAGTATTTT. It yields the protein CASSYLTDTQYF. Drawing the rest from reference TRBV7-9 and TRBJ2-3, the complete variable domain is DTGVSQNPRHKITKRGQNVTFRCDPISEHNRLYWYRQTLGQGPEFLTYFQNEAQLEKSRLLSDRFSAERPKGSFSTLEIQRTEQGDSAMYLCASSYLTDTQYFGPGTRLTVL.

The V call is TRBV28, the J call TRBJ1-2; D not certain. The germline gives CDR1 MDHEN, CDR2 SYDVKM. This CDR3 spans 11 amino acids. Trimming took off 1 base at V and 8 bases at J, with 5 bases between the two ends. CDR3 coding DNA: TGTGCCAGCAGTTTATCCAGGGGCTACACCTTC. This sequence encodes CASSLSRGYTF.

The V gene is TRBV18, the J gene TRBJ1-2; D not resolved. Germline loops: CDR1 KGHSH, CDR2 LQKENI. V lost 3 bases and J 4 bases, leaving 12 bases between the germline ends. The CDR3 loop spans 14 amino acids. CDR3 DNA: TGTGCCAGCTCACCTCTGGATATGGTCTATGGCTACACCTTC. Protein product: CASSPLDMVYGYTF.